The rows below give T cell receptor beta chains drawn from one sample of a study of cytomegalovirus exposure and HLA in healthy donors. Clones were read by immunoSEQ multiplex PCR, and TCRdb kept only the in-frame ones, dropping some. Of under 300,000 clones listed, around 65% are singletons. Material for sequencing was PBMCs. These receptors all come from a female donor in good health and CMV-seronegative. Each CDR3 is given with its conserved first and last residue. Each record gives: clone size, J gene, CDR3 length, D gene, V gene, CDR3 DNA, CDR3 protein. D genes are given only for firm matches. Size values are once, few and many counts, or a class for expanded clones, and some rows have none.

size: NA; J: TRBJ2-7; length: 16; D: TRBD2; V: TRBV7-9; DNA: TGTTCCAGCAGCTTAAGACTAGCGGGAGGGTCCTACGAGCAGTACTTC; CDR3: CSSSLRLAGGSYEQYF
size: NA; J: TRBJ2-7; length: 15; D: NA; V: TRBV4-2; DNA: TGTGCCAGCAGCCAAGAGTTCCTAGCTCCTAGCGAGCAGTACTTC; CDR3: CASSQEFLAPSEQYF
size: few; J: TRBJ2-2; length: 15; D: NA; V: TRBV7-6; DNA: TGTGCCAGCAGCTTAGGAGGGAAGGGAACCGGGGAGCTGTTTTTT; CDR3: CASSLGGKGTGELFF
size: NA; J: TRBJ2-7; length: 15; D: NA; V: TRBV4-2; DNA: TGTGCCAGCAGCCCTACTCAGGGAGGAGGCTACGAGCAGTACTTC; CDR3: CASSPTQGGGYEQYF
size: once; J: TRBJ2-1; length: 15; D: TRBD1; V: TRBV27; DNA: TGTGCCAGCAGTTTAGGGACAGGGTATGGGAATGAGCAGTTCTTC; CDR3: CASSLGTGYGNEQFF
size: few; J: TRBJ1-3; length: 15; D: TRBD1; V: TRBV6-1; DNA: TGTGCCAGCAGTATCCAGGGGGCAAATGGAAACACCATATATTTT; CDR3: CASSIQGANGNTIYF
size: NA; J: TRBJ2-5; length: 13; D: NA; V: TRBV11-2; DNA: TGTGCCAGCAGCTGGGACAATCAAGAGACCCAGTACTTC; CDR3: CASSWDNQETQYF
size: NA; J: TRBJ2-1; length: 15; D: TRBD2; V: TRBV7-9; DNA: TGTGCCAGCAGCTTACATAGCGGGAAGATGAATGAGCAGTTCTTC; CDR3: CASSLHSGKMNEQFF
size: NA; J: TRBJ1-2; length: 13; D: TRBD1; V: TRBV19; DNA: TGTGCCAGTAGTGGACAGGCTAACTATGGCTACACCTTC; CDR3: CASSGQANYGYTF
size: NA; J: TRBJ1-5; length: 17; D: NA; V: TRBV2; DNA: TGTGCCAGCAGTGAAGTTGGGGGGACCTTGGTCGGTCAGCCCCAGCATTTT; CDR3: CASSEVGGTLVGQPQHF
size: NA; J: TRBJ2-1; length: 12; D: NA; V: TRBV7-9; DNA: TGTGCCAGCAGCTTAGAGCTGGTTAACGAGTTCTTC; CDR3: CASSLELVNEFF
size: once; J: TRBJ1-2; length: 14; D: TRBD1; V: TRBV7-2; DNA: TGTGCCAGCAGCTTTTCGGACAGGCAGTATGGCTACACCTTC; CDR3: CASSFSDRQYGYTF
size: NA; J: TRBJ2-3; length: 15; D: NA; V: TRBV6-5; DNA: TGTGCCAGCAGTTGGCGGGCTGCTAGCGCAGATACGCAGTATTTT; CDR3: CASSWRAASADTQYF
size: few; J: TRBJ1-2; length: 13; D: TRBD1; V: TRBV29-1; DNA: TGCAGCTTTGAAGGCAGCGGACAGGATGGCTACACCTTC; CDR3: CSFEGSGQDGYTF
size: NA; J: TRBJ2-7; length: 13; D: TRBD2; V: TRBV5-1; DNA: TGCGCCAGCAGCTCTAGCGGGATTTACGAGCAGTACTTC; CDR3: CASSSSGIYEQYF
size: NA; J: TRBJ2-7; length: 14; D: TRBD2; V: TRBV28; DNA: TGTGCCAGCACCAGGGAAGCGGGGCAGAACGAGCAGTACTTC; CDR3: CASTREAGQNEQYF
size: few; J: TRBJ2-1; length: 13; D: TRBD1; V: TRBV5-1; DNA: TGCGCCAGCAGCTTGGCAGACAGGGATTCGCAGTTCTTC; CDR3: CASSLADRDSQFF
size: NA; J: TRBJ1-1; length: 17; D: NA; V: TRBV7-9; DNA: TGTGCCAGCAGCTTAGCGCCTGAGGAGGGGATGAACACTGAAGCTTTCTTT; CDR3: CASSLAPEEGMNTEAFF
size: once; J: TRBJ2-3; length: 15; D: NA; V: TRBV7-2; DNA: TGTGCCAGCAGGGGGACTCGGAGGTCCACAGATACGCAGTATTTT; CDR3: CASRGTRRSTDTQYF
size: NA; J: TRBJ2-1; length: 18; D: TRBD2; V: TRBV6-4; DNA: TGTGCCAGCAGTGAAAGGGGACTAGCGGGAGGGCCTAACAATGAGCAGTTCTTC; CDR3: CASSERGLAGGPNNEQFF
size: NA; J: TRBJ2-4; length: 14; D: NA; V: TRBV27; DNA: TGTGCCAGCACCCCAGGGCGGGCCAAAAACATTCAGTACTTC; CDR3: CASTPGRAKNIQYF
size: NA; J: TRBJ1-6; length: 14; D: NA; V: TRBV10-3; DNA: TGTGCCATCAGTGAATGGCAGAATAATTCACCCCTCCACTTT; CDR3: CAISEWQNNSPLHF